The source of this TCR beta chain is a study of T-cell reconstitution after alpha-beta-depleted transplantation in children. Findings and limits, study-wide: Surviving recipient T cells and intrathymic progenitors accounted for some patients' high TCRbeta diversity at day 60. At around two months after transplant, the alpha-beta T cells were reportedly derived from several hundred expanded clones that came from non-depleted graft cells. At one year after transplant, newly produced T cells mostly accounted for T-cell counts and diversity.

This clonotype was counted between two and nine times. Its antigen is not identified. Unique molecular identifiers were used in preparing the TCRbeta library. TCRdb passed the PCR reads through MiXCR, listing each CDR3 protein once. The table lists hundreds of thousands of distinct CDR3 sequences, around 13% of them singletons. The CDR3 is made up of 15 amino acids. Germline loops: CDR1 SGHTA, CDR2 FQGNSA. Trimming shortened V by 5 bases and J by 7 bases, and 18 bases separated the two germline ends. This chain uses TRBV7-2 with TRBJ2-1, with D maybe TRBD2 (7 bases). The receptor was derived from a male patient younger than 18 who had a stem cell transplant for acute myeloid leukemia, so the T cells may come from the graft donor. The sample was PBMCs, mostly from graft donor cells, taken 360 days after TCRalphabeta/CD19-depleted stem cell transplant. As DNA, the CDR3 is TGTGCCAGCAGCCGGGGGGCCCCTGTGTGGAATGAGCAGTTCTTC. Protein: CASSRGAPVWNEQFF.